This T cell receptor (beta chain) was obtained from a study of regulatory T cells in long-lasting Graves disease. Construction of the TCR beta libraries employed iRepertoire HTBI primers in conjunction with Arm-PCR of CDR3 regions. Via MiXCR, TCRdb re-called the multiplex PCR reads, giving one row per CDR3 protein. The sample has fewer than 550,000 distinct CDR3 sequences, roughly 16% seen once. Germline assignment: CDR1 SGHKS and CDR2 YYEKEE (reference sequence). There are 12 residues in the CDR3. The V end was cut by 4 bases, the J end by 9 bases, with 8 bases between. Sample time point: newly diagnosed GD, antithyroid drugs for less than 3 months. PBMCs provided the RNA from which the TCR library was made. The sample was also reused in another study, on T cells in Graves' hyperthyroidism and ophthalmopathy.

The sample in question was peripheral blood mononuclear cells (PBMCs), obtained at new diagnosis, from a patient treated with antithyroid drugs. The source of this sequence is a woman aged 35-65 years with Graves disease. The chain combines TRBV5-5 with TRBJ1-6, with D perhaps TRBD1 (5 bases). The CDR3 sequence is CASSRQISPLHF. In nucleotides, the CDR3 is TGTGCCAGCAGCCGACAGATTTCACCCCTCCACTTT.